Included here is one T cell receptor (beta chain) sequence, with context. Its antigen is unknown. These data come from a study of OX40 agonist ivuxolimab in advanced cancers. Points from the study as a whole: There were, on average, more expanded clones in CD8+ T cells than in CD4+. Antigen specificity of clonally expanded peripheral T cells was not established. Circulating CD4+ and CD8+ T cells showed clonal expansion by week 6 at 0.1 to 3.0 mg/kg.

Sampling times: baseline, cycle 4 day 1, cycle 7 day 1. Germline lookup yields CDR1 SGHVS and CDR2 FNYEAQ. The CDR3 is 12 amino acids. Profiling relied on immunoSEQ multiplex PCR, and the TCRdb table lists in-frame clones only, not all of them. The sample includes tens of thousands of clones, approximately 84% seen only once; the top ten take approximately 13%. Sample: CD4+ or CD8+ T cells sorted from blood, taken in a trial of the OX40 agonist ivuxolimab. The clonotype originates from an adult with an advanced solid tumor such as melanoma, head and neck, liver or kidney cancer. The chain links TRBV7-6 to TRBJ1-1; D possibly corresponds to TRBD1 (5 bases). The CDR3 sequence: CATRAANTEAFF. DNA for the CDR3: TGTGCGACCAGGGCGGCGAACACTGAAGCTTTCTTT.